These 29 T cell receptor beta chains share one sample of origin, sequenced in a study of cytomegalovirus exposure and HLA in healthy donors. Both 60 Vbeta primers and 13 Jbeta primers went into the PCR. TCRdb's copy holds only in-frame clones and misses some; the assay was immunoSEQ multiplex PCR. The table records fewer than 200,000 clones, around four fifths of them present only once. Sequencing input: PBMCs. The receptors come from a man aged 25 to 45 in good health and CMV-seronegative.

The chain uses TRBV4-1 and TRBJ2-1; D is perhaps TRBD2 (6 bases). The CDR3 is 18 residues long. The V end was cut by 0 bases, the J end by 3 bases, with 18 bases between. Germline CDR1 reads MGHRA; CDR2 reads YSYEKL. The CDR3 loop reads CASSQEGYRDFNYNEQFF. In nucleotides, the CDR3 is TGCGCCAGCAGCCAAGAGGGTTATAGGGACTTCAACTACAATGAGCAGTTCTTC.

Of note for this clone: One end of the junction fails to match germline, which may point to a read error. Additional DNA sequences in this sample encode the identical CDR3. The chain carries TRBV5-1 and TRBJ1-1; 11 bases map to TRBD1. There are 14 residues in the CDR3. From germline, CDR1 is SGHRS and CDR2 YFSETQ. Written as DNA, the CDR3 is TGCGCCAGCAGTTTGGGACAGGGGGTATCTGAAGCTTTCTTT. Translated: CASSLGQGVSEAFF.

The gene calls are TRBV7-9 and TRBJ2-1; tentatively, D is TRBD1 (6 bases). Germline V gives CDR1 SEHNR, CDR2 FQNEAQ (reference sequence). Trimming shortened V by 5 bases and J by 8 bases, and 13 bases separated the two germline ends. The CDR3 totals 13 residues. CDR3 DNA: TGTGCCAGCAGCAAGGACAGTTTTGATGAGCAGTTCTTC. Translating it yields CASSKDSFDEQFF.

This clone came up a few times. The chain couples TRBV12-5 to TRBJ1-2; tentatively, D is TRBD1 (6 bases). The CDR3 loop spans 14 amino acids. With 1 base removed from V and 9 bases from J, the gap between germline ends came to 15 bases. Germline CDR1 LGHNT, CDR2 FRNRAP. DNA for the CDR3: TGTGCTAGTGGTTTGGATACAGGGAGGGGTAGCTACACCTTC. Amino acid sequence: CASGLDTGRGSYTF.

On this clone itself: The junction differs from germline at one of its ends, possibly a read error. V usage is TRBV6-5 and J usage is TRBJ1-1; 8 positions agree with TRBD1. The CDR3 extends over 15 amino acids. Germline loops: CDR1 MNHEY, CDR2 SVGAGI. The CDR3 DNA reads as TGTGTCAGCAGCACTCCCGGGACAGGAGGCACTGAAGCTTTCTTT. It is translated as CVSSTPGTGGTEAFF.

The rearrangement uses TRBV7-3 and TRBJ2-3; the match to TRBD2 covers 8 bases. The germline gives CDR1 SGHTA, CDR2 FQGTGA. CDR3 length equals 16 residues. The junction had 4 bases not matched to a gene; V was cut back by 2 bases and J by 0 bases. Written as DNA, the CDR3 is TGTGCCAGCAGCTTACGGCCTAGCGGGAGCACAGATACGCAGTATTTT. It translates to CASSLRPSGSTDTQYF.

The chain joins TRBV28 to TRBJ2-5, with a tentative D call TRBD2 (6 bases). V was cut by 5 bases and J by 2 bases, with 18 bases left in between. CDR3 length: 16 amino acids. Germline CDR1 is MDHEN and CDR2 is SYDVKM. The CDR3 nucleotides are TGTGCCAGCAGTCCCCCCCTCGCGGAGGGGCAAGAGACCCAGTACTTC. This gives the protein CASSPPLAEGQETQYF. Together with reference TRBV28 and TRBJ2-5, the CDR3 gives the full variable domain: DVKVTQSSRYLVKRTGEKVFLECVQDMDHENMFWYRQDPGLGLRLIYFSYDVKMKEKGDIPEGYSVSREKKERFSLILESASTNQTSMYLCASSPPLAEGQETQYFGPGTRLLVL.

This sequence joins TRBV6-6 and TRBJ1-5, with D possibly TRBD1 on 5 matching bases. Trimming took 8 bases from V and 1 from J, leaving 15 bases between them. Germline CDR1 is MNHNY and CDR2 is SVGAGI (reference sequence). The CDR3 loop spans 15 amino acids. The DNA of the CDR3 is TGTGCCAGCGCCGCGGGGGGTGGCAGCAATCAGCCCCAGCATTTT. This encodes CASAAGGGSNQPQHF.

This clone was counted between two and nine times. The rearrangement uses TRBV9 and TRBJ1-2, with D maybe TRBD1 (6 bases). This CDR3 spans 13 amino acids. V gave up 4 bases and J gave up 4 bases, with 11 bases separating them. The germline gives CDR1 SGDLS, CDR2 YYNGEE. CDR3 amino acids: CASSPTGIYGYTF. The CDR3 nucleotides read TGTGCCAGCAGCCCAACAGGGATCTATGGCTACACCTTC.

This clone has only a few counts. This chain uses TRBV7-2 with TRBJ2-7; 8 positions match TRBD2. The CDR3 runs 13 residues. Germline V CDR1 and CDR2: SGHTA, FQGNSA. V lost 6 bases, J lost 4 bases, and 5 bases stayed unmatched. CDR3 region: CASRSGSGYEQYF. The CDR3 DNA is TGTGCCAGCAGGAGCGGGAGTGGGTACGAGCAGTACTTC.

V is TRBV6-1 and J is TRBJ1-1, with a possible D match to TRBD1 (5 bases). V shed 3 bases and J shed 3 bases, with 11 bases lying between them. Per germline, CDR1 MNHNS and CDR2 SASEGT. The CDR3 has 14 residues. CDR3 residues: CASSDRGLDTEAFF. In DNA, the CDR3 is TGTGCCAGCAGTGATAGGGGTCTCGACACTGAAGCTTTCTTT.

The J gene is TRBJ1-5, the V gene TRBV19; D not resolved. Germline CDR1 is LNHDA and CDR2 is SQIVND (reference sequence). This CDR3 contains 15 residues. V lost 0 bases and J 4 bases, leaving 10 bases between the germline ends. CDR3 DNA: TGTGCCAGTAGTATAGACGGTAACCTTAATCAGCCCCAGCATTTT. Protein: CASSIDGNLNQPQHF.

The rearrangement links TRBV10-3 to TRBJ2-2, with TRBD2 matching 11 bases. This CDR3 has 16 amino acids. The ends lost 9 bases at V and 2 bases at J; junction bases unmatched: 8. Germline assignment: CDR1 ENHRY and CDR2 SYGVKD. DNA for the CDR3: TGTGCCATAAATAGGGGGACTAGCGGTAACACCGGGGAGCTGTTTTTT. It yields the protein CAINRGTSGNTGELFF.

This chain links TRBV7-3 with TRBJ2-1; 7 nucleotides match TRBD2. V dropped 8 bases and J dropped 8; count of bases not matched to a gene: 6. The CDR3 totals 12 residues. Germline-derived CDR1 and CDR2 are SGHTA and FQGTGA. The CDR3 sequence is CASGSGTDEQFF. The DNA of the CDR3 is TGTGCCAGCGGGAGCGGGACCGATGAGCAGTTCTTC.

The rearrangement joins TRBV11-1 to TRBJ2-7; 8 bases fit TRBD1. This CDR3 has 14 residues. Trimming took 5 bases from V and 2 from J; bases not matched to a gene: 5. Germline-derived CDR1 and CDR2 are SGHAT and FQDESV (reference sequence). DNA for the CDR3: TGTGCCAGCAGCCGGACAGGGACCACCTACGAGCAGTACTTC. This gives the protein CASSRTGTTYEQYF.

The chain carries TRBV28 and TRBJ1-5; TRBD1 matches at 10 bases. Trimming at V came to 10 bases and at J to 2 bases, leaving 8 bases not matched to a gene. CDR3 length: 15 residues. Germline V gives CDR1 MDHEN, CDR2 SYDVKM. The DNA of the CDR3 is TGTGCCAATGGACAGGGGGATTACGGCAATCAGCCCCAGCATTTT. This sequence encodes CANGQGDYGNQPQHF.

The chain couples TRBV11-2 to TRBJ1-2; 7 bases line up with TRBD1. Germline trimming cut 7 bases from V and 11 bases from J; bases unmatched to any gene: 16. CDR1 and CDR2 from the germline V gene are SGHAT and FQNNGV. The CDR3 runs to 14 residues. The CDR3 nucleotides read TGTGCCAGCAAATCACCTAGGACAGGAGTTGAGTACACCTTC. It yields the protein CASKSPRTGVEYTF.

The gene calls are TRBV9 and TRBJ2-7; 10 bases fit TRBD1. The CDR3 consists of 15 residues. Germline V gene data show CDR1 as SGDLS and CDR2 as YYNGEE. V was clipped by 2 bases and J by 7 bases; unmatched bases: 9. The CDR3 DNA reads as TGTGCCAGCAGCGTGGCAGGGACAGGGGTGGGGGAGCAGTACTTC. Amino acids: CASSVAGTGVGEQYF.

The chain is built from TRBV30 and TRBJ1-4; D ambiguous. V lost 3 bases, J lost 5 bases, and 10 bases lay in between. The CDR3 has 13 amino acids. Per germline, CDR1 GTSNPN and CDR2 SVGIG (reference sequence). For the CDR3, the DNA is TGTGCCTGGAGCAGGCAGAACAATGAAAAACTGTTTTTT. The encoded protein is CAWSRQNNEKLFF.

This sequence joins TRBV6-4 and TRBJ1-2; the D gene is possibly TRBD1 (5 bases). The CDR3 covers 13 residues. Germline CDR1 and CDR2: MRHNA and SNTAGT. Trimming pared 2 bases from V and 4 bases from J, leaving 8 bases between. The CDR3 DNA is TGTGCCAGCAGTGACAGGGGTGGCTATGGCTACACCTTC. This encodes CASSDRGGYGYTF.

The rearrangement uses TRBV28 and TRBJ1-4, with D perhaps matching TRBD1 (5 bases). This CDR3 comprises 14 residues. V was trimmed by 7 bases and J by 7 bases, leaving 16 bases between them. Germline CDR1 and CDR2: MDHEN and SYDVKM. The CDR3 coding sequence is TGTGCCAGCACTCCGGCAGGGCTGATTGAAAAACTGTTTTTT. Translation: CASTPAGLIEKLFF.

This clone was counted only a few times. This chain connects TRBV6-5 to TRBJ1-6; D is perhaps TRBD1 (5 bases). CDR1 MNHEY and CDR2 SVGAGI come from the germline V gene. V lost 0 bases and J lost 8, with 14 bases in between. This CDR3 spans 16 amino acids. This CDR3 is CASSYSMSGMDSPLHF. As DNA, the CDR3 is TGTGCCAGCAGTTACTCGATGTCAGGGATGGATTCACCCCTCCACTTT.

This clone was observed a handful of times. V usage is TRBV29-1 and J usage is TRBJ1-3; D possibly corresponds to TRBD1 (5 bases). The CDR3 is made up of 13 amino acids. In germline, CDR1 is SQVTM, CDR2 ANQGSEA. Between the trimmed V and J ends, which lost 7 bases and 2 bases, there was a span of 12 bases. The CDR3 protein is CSAGTSAGNTIYF. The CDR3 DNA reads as TGCAGCGCTGGGACTTCGGCTGGAAACACCATATATTTT.

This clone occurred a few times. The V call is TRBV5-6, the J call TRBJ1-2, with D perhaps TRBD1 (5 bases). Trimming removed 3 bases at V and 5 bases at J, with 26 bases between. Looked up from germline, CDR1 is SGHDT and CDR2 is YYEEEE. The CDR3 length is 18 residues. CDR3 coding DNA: TGTGCCAGCAGCTCACTAAAGGAACCGGGACTGACCACATATGGCTACACCTTC. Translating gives CASSSLKEPGLTTYGYTF. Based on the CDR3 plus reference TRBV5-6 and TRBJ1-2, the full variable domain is DAGVTQSPTHLIKTRGQQVTLRCSPKSGHDTVSWYQQALGQGPQFIFQYYEEEERQRGNFPDRFSGHQFPNYSSELNVNALLLGDSALYLCASSSLKEPGLTTYGYTFGSGTRLTVV.

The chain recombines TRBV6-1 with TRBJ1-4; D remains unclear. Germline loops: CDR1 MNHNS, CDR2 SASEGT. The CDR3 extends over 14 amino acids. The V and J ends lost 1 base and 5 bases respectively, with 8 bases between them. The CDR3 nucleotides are TGTGCCAGCAGTGAAGGTCAGGTCAATGAAAAACTGTTTTTT. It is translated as CASSEGQVNEKLFF.

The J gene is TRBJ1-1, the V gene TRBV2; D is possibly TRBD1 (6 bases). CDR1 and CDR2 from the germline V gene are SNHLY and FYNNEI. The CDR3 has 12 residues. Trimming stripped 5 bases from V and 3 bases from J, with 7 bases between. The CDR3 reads CASSRQDTEAFF. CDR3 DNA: TGTGCCAGCAGTCGACAGGACACTGAAGCTTTCTTT.

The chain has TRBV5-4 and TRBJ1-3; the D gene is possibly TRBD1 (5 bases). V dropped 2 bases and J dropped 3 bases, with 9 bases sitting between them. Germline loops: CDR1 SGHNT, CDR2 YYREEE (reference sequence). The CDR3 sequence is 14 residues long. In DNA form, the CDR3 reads TGTGCCAGCAGCTTCGGGGGTGGTGGAAACACCATATATTTT. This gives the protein CASSFGGGGNTIYF.

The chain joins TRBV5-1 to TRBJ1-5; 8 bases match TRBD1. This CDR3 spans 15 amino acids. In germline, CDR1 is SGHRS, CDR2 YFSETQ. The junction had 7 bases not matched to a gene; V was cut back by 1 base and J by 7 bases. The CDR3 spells CASSLWAGGSQPQHF. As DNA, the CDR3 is TGCGCCAGCAGCTTGTGGGCAGGGGGCAGCCAGCCCCAGCATTTT.

CDR3: CASSLYPGLAGGDEQFF. DNA of the CDR3: TGTGCCAGCAGCTTATACCCGGGACTAGCGGGAGGGGACGAGCAGTTCTTC. The chain recombines TRBV7-2 with TRBJ2-1; 16 bases match TRBD2. Germline CDR1 is SGHTA and CDR2 is FQGNSA. CDR3 length: 17 residues. After removal of 2 bases from V and 10 bases from J, the junction contained 8 bases not matched to a gene.